This TCR beta chain was obtained from a study of high-grade serous ovarian cancer treatment subgroups. As for the study in general: Each sample yielded on average roughly 7,400 unique TCR beta rearrangements from about 15,000 reads. Study-wide results and caveats: Without spatial data, bulk sequencing limits insight into HGSC tumor diversity. Different patients shared almost no repertoire; same-patient tumors shared roughly 0.11 to 0.85.

TCRdb keeps only in-frame clones here, not all; method: immunoSEQ multiplex PCR. This sample has about 4,000 clones, with 65% to 80% found just once. Germline V gene lookup returns CDR1 LNHDA and CDR2 SQIVND (reference sequence). V lost 3 bases, J lost 3 bases, and 21 bases lay in between. This CDR3 has 17 residues. With respect to this clone: Its antigen remains unknown.

Tumor samples were taken before definitive surgery or chemotherapy. This receptor was obtained from a human donor with high-grade serous ovarian cancer. Specimen: tumor tissue. The V and J genes are TRBV19 and TRBJ2-7; no clear D gene. In DNA form, the CDR3 reads TGTGCCAGTAGTATCGGTCCCGACGTAGATTCCCTCTACGAGCAGTACTTC. Translation gives CASSIGPDVDSLYEQYF. The full variable domain, rest sourced from reference TRBV19 and TRBJ2-7, is DGGITQSPKYLFRKEGQNVTLSCEQNLNHDAMYWYRQDPGQGLRLIYYSQIVNDFQKGDIAEGYSVSREKKESFPLTVTSAQKNPTAFYLCASSIGPDVDSLYEQYFGPGTRLTVT.